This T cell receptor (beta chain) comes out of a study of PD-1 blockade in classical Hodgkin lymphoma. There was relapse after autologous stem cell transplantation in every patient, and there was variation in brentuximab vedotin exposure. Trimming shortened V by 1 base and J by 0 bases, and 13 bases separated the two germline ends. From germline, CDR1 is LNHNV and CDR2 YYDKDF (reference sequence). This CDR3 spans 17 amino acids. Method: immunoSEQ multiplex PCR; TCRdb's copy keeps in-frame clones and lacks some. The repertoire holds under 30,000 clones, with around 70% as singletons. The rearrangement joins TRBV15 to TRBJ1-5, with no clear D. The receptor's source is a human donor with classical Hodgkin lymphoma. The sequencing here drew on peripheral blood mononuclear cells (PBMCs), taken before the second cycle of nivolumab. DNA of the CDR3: TGTGCCACCAGCAGAGGGAGGTTCGGGGATAGCAATCAGCCCCAGCATTTT. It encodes CATSRGRFGDSNQPQHF.